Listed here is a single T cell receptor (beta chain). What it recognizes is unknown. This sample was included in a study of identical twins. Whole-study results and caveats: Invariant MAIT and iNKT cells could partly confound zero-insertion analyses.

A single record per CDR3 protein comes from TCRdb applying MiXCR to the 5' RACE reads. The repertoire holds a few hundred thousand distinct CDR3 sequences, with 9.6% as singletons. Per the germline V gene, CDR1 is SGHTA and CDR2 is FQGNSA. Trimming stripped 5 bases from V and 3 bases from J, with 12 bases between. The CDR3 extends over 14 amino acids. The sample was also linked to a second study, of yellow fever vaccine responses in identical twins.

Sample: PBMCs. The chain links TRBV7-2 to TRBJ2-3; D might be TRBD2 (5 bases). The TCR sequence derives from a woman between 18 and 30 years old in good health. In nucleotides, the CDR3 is TGTGCCAGCAGCGACCCCGGGATGACAGATACGCAGTATTTT. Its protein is CASSDPGMTDTQYF.